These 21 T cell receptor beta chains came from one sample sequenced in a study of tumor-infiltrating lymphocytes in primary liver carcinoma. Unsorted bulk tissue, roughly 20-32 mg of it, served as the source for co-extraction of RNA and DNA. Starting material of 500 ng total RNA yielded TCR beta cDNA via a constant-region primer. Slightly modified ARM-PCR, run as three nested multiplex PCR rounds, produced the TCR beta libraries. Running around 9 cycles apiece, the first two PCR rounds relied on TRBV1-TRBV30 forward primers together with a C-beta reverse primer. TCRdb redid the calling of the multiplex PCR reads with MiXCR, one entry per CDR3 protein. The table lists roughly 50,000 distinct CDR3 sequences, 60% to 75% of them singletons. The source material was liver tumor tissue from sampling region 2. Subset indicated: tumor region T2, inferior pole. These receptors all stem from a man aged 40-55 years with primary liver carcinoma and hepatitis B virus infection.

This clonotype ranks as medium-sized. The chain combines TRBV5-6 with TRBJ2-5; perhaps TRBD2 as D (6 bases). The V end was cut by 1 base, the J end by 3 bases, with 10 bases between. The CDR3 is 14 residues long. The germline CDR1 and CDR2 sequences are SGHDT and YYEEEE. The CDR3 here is CASSLFGGEETQYF. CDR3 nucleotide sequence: TGTGCCAGCAGCTTGTTCGGCGGGGAAGAGACCCAGTACTTC.

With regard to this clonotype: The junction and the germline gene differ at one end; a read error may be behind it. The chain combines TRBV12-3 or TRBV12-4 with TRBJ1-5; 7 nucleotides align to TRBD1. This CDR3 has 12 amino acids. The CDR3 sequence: CACRDSYRPQHF. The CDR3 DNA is TGTGCCTGCAGGGACAGCTATCGGCCCCAGCATTTT.

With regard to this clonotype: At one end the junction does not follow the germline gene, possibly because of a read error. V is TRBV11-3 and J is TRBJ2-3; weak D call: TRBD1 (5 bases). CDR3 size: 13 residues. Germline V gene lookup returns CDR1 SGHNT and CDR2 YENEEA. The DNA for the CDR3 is TGTGCCAACAGCTGGGATGGGGCAGTTACGCAGTATTTT. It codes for CANSWDGAVTQYF.

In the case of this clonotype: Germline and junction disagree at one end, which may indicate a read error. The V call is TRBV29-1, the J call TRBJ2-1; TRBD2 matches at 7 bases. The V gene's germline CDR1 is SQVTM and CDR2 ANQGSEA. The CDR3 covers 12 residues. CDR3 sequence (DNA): TGCAGCGCTGGACTAGTCTACAGTGAGCAGTTCTTT. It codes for CSAGLVYSEQFF.

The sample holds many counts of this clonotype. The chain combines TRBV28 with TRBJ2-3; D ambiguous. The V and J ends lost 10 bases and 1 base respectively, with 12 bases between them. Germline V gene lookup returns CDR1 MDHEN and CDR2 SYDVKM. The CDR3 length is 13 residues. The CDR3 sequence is CATHQVGTDTQYF. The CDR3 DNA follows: TGTGCCACCCACCAGGTAGGCACAGATACGCAGTATTTT.

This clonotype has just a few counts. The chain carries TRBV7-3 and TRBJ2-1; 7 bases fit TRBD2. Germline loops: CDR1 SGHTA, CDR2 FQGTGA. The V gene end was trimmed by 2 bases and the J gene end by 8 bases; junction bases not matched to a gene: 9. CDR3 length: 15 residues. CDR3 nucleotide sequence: TGTGCCAGCAGCTTAGGGGCGGGAGTCGAGGATGAGCAGTTCTTC. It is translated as CASSLGAGVEDEQFF.

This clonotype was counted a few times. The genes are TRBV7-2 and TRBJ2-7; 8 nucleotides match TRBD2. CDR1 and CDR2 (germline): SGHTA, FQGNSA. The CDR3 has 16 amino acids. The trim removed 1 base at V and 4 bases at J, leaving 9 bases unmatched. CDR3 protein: CASSLDPAGAGYEQYF. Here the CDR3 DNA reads TGTGCCAGCAGCTTAGACCCAGCGGGAGCTGGTTACGAGCAGTACTTC.

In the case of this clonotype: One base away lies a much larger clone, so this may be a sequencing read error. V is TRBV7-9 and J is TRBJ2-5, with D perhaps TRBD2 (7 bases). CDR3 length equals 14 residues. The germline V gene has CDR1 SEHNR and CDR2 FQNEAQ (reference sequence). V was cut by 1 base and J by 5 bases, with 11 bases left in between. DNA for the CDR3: TGTGCCAGCAGCTTAGTGGGGGGGCTGGAGACCCAGTACTTC. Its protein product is CASSLVGGLETQYF.

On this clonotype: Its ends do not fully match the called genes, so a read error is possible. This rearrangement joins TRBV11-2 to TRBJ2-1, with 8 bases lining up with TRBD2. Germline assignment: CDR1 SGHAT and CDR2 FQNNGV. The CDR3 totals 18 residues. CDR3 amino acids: CANSLGWGPAGDYNEQFF. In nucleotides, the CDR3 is TGTGCCAACAGCTTGGGATGGGGACCAGCGGGAGACTACAATGAGCAATTCTTC.

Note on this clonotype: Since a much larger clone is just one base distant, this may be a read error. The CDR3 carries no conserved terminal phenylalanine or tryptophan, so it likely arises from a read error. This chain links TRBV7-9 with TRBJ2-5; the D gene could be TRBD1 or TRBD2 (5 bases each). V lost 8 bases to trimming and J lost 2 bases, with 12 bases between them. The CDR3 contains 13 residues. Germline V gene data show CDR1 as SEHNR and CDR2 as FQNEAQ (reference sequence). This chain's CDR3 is CASSGRGQETQYS. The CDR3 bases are TGTGCCAGCTCGGGACGTGGACAAGAGACCCAGTACTCC.

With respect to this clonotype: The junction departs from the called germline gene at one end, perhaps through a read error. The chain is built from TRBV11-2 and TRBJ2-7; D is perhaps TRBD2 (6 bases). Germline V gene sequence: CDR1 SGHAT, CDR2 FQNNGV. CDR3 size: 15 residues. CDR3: CASSLGGTLTYEHYF. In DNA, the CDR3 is TGTGCCAGCAGCCTTGGCGGGACTCTAACCTACGAGCACTACTTC.

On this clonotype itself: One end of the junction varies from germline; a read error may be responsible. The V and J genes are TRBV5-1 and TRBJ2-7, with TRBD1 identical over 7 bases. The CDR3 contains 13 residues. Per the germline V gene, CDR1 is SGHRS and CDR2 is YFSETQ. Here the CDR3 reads CASREGASCEQYF. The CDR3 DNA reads TGCGCCAGCCGAGAGGGGGCCTCCTGCGAGCAGTACTTC. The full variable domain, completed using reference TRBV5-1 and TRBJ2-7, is KAGVTQTPRYLIKTRGQQVTLSCSPISGHRSVSWYQQTPGQGLQFLFEYFSETQRNKGNFPGRFSGRQFSNSRSEMNVSTLELGDSALYLCASREGASCEQYFGPGTRLTVT.

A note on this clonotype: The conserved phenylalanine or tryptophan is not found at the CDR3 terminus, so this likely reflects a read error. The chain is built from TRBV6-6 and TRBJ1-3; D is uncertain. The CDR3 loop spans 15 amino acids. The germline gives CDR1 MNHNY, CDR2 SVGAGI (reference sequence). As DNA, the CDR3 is TGTGCCAGCACTCTAGGGTATTACTCTGGAATCACCATATATTAT. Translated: CASTLGYYSGITIYY.

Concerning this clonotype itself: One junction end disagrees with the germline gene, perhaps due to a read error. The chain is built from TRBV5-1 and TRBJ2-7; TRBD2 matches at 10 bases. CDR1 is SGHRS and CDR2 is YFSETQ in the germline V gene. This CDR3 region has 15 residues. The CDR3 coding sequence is TGCGCCGGCAGCTTGACTAGCGGGCAGGCCTATGAGCAGTACTTC. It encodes CAGSLTSGQAYEQYF.

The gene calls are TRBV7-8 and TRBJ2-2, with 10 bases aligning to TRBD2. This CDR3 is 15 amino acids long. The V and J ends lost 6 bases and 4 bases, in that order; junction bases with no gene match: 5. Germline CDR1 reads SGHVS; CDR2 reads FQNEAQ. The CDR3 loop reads CASSRGLAVTGELFF. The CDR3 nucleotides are TGTGCCAGCAGTCGAGGACTAGCGGTCACCGGGGAGCTGTTTTTT. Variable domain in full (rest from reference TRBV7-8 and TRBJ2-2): GAGVSQSPRYKVAKRGQDVALRCDPISGHVSLFWYQQALGQGPEFLTYFQNEAQLDKSGLPSDRFFAERPEGSVSTLKIQRTQQEDSAVYLCASSRGLAVTGELFFGEGSRLTVL.

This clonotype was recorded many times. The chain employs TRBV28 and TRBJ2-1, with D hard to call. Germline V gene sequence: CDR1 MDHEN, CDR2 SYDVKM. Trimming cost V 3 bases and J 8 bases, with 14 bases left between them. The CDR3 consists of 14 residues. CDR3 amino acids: CASSLVWAGDEQFF. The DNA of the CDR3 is TGTGCCAGCAGTTTGGTGTGGGCTGGAGATGAGCAGTTCTTC.

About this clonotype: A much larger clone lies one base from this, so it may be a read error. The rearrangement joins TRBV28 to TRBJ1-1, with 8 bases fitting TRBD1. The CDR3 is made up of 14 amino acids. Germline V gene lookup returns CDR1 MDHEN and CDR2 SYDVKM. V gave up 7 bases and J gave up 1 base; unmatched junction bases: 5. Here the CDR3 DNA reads TGTGCCAGCACTTCTGGACAGGGGAACACTGAAGCTTTCTTT. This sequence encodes CASTSGQGNTEAFF.

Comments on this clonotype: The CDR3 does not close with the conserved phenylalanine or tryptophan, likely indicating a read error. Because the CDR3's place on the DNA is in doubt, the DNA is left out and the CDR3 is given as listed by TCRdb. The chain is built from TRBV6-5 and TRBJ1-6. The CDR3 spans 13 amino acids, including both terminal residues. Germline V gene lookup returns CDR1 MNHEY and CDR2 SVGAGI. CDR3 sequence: CASRAWYNSPHHL.

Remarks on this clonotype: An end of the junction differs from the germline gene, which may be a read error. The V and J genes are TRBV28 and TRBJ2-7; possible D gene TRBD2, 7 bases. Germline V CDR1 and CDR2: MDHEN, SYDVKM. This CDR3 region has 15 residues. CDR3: CASCLRGGWRHEQYF. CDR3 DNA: TGTGCCAGCTGTTTAAGGGGGGGCTGGAGGCACGAGCAGTACTTC.

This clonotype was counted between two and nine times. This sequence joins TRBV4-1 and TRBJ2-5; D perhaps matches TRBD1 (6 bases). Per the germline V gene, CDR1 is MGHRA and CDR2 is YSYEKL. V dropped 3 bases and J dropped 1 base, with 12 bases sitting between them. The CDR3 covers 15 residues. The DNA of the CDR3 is TGCGCCAGCAGCCAGACCAACAGGGCCCAAGAGACCCAGTACTTC. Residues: CASSQTNRAQETQYF.

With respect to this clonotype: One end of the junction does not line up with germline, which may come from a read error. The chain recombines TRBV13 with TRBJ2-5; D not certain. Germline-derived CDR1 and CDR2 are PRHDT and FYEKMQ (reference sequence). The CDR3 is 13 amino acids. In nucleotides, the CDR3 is TGTGCCAGCAGCTTGGTGGTAGGAGAGACCCGGTACTTC. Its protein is CASSLVVGETRYF.